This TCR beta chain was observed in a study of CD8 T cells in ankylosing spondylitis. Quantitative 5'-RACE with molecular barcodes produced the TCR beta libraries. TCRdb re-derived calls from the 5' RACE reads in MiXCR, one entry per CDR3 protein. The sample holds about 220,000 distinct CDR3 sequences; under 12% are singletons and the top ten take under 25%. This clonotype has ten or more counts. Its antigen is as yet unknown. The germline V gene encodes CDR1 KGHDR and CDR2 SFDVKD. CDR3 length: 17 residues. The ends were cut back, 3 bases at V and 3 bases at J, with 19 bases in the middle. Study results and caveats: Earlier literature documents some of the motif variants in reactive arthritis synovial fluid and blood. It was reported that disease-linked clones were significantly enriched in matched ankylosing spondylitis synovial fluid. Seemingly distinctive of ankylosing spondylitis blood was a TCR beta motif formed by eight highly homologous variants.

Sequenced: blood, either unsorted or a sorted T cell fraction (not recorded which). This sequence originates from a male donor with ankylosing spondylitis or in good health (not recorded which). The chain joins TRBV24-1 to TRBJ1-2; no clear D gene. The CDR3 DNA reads TGTGCCACCAGTGATCTCCCCCCCGGCCTCACATACTATGGCTACACCTTC. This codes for CATSDLPPGLTYYGYTF.